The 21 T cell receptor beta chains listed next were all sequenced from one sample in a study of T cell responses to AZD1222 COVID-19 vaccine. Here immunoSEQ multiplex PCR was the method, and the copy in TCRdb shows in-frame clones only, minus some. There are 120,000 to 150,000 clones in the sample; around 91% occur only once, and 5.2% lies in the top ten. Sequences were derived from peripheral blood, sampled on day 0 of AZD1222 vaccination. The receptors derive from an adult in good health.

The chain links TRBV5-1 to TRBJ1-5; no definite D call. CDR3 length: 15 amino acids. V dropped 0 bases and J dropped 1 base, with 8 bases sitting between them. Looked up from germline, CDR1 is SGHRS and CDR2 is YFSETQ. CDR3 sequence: CASSLAGSSNQPQHF. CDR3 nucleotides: TGCGCCAGCAGCTTGGCCGGCAGCAGCAATCAGCCCCAGCATTTT. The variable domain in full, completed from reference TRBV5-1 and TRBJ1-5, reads KAGVTQTPRYLIKTRGQQVTLSCSPISGHRSVSWYQQTPGQGLQFLFEYFSETQRNKGNFPGRFSGRQFSNSRSEMNVSTLELGDSALYLCASSLAGSSNQPQHFGDGTRLSIL.

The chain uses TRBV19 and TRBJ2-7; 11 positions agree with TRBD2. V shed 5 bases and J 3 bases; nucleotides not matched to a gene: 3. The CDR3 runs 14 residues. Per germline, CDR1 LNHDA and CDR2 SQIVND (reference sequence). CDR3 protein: CASSAGLAGYEQYF. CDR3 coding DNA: TGTGCCAGTAGTGCCGGACTAGCGGGCTACGAGCAGTACTTC.

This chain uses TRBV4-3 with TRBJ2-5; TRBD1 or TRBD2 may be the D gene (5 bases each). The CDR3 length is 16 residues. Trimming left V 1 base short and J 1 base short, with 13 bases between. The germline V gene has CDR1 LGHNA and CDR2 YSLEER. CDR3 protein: CASSQGPSGTQETQYF. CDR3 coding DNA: TGCGCCAGCAGCCAAGGCCCCTCAGGGACCCAAGAGACCCAGTACTTC.

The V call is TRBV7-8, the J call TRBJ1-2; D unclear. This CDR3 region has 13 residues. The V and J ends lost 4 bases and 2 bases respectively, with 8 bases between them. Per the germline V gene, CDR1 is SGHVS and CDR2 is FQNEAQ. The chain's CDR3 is CASSSTGNYGYTF. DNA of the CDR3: TGTGCCAGCAGCTCAACCGGGAACTATGGCTACACCTTC.

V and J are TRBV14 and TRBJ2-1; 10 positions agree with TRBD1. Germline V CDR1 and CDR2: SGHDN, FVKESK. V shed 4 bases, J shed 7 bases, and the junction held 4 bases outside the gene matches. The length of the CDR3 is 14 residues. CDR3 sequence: CASSLLGQGNEQFF. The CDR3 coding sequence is TGTGCCAGCAGCCTCCTGGGACAGGGGAATGAGCAGTTCTTC.

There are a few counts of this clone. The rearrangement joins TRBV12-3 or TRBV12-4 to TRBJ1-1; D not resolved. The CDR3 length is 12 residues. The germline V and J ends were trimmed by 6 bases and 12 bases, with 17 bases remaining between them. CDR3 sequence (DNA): TGTGCCAGCAGCCTTACCTGGGAAGTATCTTTCTTT. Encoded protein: CASSLTWEVSFF.

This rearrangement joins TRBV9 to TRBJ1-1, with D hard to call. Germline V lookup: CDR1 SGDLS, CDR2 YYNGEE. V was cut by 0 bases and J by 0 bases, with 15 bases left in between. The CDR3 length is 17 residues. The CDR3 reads CASSVESTLIMNTEAFF. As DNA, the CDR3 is TGTGCCAGCAGCGTAGAGTCGACATTGATCATGAACACTGAAGCTTTCTTT.

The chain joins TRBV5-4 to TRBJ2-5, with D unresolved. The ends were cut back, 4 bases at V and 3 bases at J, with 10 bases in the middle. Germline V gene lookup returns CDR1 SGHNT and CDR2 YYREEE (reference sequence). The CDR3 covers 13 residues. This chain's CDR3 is CASSGKEEETQYF. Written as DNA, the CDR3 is TGTGCCAGCAGCGGGAAAGAAGAAGAGACCCAGTACTTC.

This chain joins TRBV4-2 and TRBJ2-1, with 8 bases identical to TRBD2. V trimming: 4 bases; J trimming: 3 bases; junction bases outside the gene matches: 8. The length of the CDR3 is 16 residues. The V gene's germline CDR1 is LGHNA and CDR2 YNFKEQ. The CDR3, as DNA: TGTGCCAGCAGCCCCCCACTAGCGGTGAACTACAATGAGCAGTTCTTC. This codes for CASSPPLAVNYNEQFF.

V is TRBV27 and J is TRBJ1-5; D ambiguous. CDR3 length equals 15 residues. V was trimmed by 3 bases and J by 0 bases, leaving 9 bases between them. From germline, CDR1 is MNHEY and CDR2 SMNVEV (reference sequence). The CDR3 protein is CASSLQSYSNQPQHF. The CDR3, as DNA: TGTGCCAGCAGTTTGCAGAGCTATAGCAATCAGCCCCAGCATTTT.

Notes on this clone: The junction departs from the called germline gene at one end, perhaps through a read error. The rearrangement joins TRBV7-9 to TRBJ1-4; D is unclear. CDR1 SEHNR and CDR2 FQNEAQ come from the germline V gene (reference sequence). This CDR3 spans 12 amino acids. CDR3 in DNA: TGCGCCGGGGAGGCAACTAATGAAAAACTGTTTTTT. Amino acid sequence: CAGEATNEKLFF. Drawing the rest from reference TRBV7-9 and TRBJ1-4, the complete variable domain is DTGVSQNPRHKITKRGQNVTFRCDPISEHNRLYWYRQTLGQGPEFLTYFQNEAQLEKSRLLSDRFSAERPKGSFSTLEIQRTEQGDSAMYLCAGEATNEKLFFGSGTQLSVL.

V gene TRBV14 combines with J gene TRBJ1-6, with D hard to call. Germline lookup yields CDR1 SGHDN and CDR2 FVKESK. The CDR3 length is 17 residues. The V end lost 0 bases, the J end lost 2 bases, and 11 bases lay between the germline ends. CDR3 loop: CASSQELLTTYNSPLHF. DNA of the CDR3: TGTGCCAGCAGCCAAGAGTTACTGACCACCTATAATTCACCCCTCCACTTT.

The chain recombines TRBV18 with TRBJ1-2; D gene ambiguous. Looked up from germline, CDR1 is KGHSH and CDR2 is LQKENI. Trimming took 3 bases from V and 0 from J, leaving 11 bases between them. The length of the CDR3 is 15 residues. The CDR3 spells CASSPPALANYGYTF. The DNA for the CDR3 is TGTGCCAGCTCACCTCCCGCGTTAGCTAACTATGGCTACACCTTC.

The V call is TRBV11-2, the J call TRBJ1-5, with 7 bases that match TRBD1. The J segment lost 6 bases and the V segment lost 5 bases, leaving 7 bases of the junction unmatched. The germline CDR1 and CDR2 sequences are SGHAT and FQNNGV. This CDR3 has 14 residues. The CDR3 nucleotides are TGTGCCAGCAGCCGGGACAGATTAGTTCAGCCCCAGCATTTT. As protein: CASSRDRLVQPQHF.

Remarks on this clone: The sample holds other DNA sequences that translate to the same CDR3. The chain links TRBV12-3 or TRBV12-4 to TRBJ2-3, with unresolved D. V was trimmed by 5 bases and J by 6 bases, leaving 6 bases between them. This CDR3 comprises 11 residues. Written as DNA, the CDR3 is TGTGCCAGCAGTCCGAGGGATACGCAGTATTTT. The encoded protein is CASSPRDTQYF.

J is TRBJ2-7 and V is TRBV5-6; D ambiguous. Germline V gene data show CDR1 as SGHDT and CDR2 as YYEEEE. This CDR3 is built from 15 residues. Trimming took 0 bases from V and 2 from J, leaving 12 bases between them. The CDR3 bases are TGTGCCAGCAGCTTGGCACAGACTTCACCCTACGAGCAGTACTTC. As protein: CASSLAQTSPYEQYF.

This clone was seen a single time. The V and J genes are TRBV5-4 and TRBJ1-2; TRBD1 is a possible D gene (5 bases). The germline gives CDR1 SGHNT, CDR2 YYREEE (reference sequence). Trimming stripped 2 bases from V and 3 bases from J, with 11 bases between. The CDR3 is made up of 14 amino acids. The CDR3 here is CASSFQGGDYGYTF. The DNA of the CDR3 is TGTGCCAGCAGCTTCCAGGGTGGCGACTATGGCTACACCTTC.

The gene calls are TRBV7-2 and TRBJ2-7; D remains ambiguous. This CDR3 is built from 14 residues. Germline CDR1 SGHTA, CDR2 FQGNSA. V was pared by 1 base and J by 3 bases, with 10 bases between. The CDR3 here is CASSLETKVYEQYF. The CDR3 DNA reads TGTGCCAGCAGCTTAGAGACCAAGGTCTACGAGCAGTACTTC.

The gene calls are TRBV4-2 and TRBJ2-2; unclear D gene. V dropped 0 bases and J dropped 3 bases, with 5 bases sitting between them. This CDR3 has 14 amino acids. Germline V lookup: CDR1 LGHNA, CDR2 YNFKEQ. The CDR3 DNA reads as TGTGCCAGCAGCCAAGATTACCACACCGGGGAGCTGTTTTTT. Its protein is CASSQDYHTGELFF.

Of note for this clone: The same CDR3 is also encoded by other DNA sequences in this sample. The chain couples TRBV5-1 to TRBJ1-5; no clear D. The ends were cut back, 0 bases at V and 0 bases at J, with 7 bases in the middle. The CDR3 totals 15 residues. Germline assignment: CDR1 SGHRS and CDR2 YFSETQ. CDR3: CASSLEGNSNQPQHF. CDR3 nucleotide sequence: TGCGCCAGCAGCTTGGAAGGGAATAGCAATCAGCCCCAGCATTTT.

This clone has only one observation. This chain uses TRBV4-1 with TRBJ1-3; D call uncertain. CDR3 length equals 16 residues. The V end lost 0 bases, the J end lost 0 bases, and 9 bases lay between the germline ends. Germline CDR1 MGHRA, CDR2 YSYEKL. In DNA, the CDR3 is TGCGCCAGCAGCCAAGAGGGCGGGTACTCTGGAAACACCATATATTTT. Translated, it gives CASSQEGGYSGNTIYF.